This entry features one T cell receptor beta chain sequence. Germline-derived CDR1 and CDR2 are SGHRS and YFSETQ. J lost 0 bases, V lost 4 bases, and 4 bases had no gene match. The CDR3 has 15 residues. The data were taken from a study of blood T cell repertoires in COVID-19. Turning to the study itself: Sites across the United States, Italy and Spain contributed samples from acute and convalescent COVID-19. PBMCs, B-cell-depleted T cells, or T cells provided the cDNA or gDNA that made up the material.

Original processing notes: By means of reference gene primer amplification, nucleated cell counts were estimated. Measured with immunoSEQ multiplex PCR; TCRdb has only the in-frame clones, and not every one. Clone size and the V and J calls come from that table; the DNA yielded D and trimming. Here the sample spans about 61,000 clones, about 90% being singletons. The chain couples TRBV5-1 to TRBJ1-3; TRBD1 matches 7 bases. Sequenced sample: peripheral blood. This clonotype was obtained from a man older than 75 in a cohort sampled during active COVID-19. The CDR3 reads CASSPGQTSGNTIYF. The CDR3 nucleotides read TGCGCCAGCAGCCCGGGACAGACCTCTGGAAACACCATATATTTT.